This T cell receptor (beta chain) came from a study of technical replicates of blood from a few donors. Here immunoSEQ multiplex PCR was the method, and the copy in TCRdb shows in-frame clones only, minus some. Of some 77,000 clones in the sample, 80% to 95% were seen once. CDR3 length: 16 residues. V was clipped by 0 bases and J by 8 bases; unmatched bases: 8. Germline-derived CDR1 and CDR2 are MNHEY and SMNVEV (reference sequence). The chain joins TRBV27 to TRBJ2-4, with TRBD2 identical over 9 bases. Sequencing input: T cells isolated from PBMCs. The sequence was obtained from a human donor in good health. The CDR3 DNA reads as TGTGCCAGCAGTTTATCATTGCGGGAGGGCTGGGACATTCAGTACTTC. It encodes CASSLSLREGWDIQYF.